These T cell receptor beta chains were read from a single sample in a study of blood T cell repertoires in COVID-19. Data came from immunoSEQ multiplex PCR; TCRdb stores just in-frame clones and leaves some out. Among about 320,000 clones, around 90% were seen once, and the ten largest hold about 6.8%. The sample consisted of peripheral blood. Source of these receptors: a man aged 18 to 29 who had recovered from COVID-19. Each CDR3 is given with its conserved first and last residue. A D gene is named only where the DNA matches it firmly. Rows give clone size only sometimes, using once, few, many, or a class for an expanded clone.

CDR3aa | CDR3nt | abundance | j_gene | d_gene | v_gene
CASSHVQGAGGNTIYF | TGCGCCAGCAGCCATGTACAGGGGGCGGGCGGAAACACCATATATTTT | - | TRBJ1-3 | TRBD1 | TRBV4-1
CASSARTGGWGAGANVLTF | TGTGCCAGCAGTGCAAGGACAGGGGGTTGGGGCGCTGGGGCCAACGTCCTGACTTTC | once | TRBJ2-6 | TRBD1 | TRBV27
CASSLGGEETQYF | TGTGCCAGCAGCCTAGGGGGGGAAGAGACCCAGTACTTC | - | TRBJ2-5 | - | TRBV7-9
CASSQDPDRYRNIQYF | TGTGCCAGCAGCCAAGATCCCGACAGGTATAGAAACATTCAGTACTTC | - | TRBJ2-4 | - | TRBV4-2
CASSPRTGASASGSSVTQYF | TGTGCCAGCAGCCCGAGGACAGGGGCGTCGGCTAGCGGGAGTTCAGTGACGCAGTATTTT | - | TRBJ2-3 | - | TRBV9
CASRRTGGSNQPQHF | TGTGCCAGTAGAAGGACAGGGGGAAGCAATCAGCCCCAGCATTTT | - | TRBJ1-5 | TRBD1 | TRBV19
CASSLDSAGNTIYF | TGCGCCAGCAGCTTGGACAGTGCAGGAAACACCATATATTTT | once | TRBJ1-3 | - | TRBV5-1
CASSLSPRGDTEAFF | TGTGCCAGCAGCTTATCGCCCAGGGGGGACACTGAAGCTTTCTTT | - | TRBJ1-1 | TRBD1 | TRBV11-2
CAGRQGNGPYEQYF | TGTGCCGGACGACAGGGGAACGGGCCATACGAGCAGTACTTC | - | TRBJ2-7 | TRBD1 | TRBV2
CASLRDTPSYGYTF | TGTGCCAGCCTACGGGACACTCCTTCCTATGGCTACACCTTC | - | TRBJ1-2 | - | TRBV7-9
CASRVGVPNSPLHF | TGTGCCAGTAGGGTCGGGGTCCCCAATTCACCCCTCCACTTT | - | TRBJ1-6 | - | TRBV25-1
CASSSGTGVGDEQFF | TGTGCCAGCAGTTCTGGGACAGGGGTTGGGGATGAGCAGTTCTTC | - | TRBJ2-1 | TRBD1 | TRBV5-8
CATHRGSGNQPQHF | TGTGCCACGCACAGGGGGTCAGGCAATCAGCCCCAGCATTTT | - | TRBJ1-5 | TRBD1 | TRBV10-3
CASSLAGADTQYF | TGTGCCAGCAGCCTCGCGGGGGCAGATACGCAGTATTTT | - | TRBJ2-3 | TRBD2 | TRBV7-8
CAEGTGATGELFF | TGTGCCGAAGGGACAGGGGCCACCGGGGAGCTGTTTTTT | - | TRBJ2-2 | TRBD1 | TRBV5-4
CASSPSQGGTEAFF | TGTGCCAGCTCACCATCCCAGGGCGGTACTGAAGCTTTCTTT | - | TRBJ1-1 | - | TRBV18
CASSVTRQNQHIQYF | TGCGCCAGCAGTGTGACCAGACAAAATCAGCACATTCAGTACTTC | - | TRBJ2-4 | - | TRBV10-1
CASSSSLQSRGRTYEQYF | TGTGCCAGCAGCTCATCCCTTCAGTCCAGGGGGCGTACGTACGAGCAGTACTTC | - | TRBJ2-7 | TRBD1 | TRBV7-9
CASSEGQGIPNEQFF | TGTGCCAGCAGTGAGGGACAGGGGATCCCAAATGAGCAGTTCTTC | - | TRBJ2-1 | TRBD1 | TRBV6-1
CASRGDRPGAFF | TGTGCCAGCAGGGGTGACAGGCCCGGAGCTTTCTTT | - | TRBJ1-1 | - | TRBV2
CASSLWASGRSGANVLTF | TGTGCCAGCAGCTTATGGGCTAGCGGGAGATCTGGGGCCAACGTCCTGACTTTC | - | TRBJ2-6 | TRBD2 | TRBV7-8
CASSYRAGARNEAFF | TGTGCCAGCAGTTACCGAGCGGGGGCGAGGAATGAAGCTTTCTTT | - | TRBJ1-1 | - | TRBV6-5
CASSIAAEYEQYF | TGTGCCAGTAGTATAGCAGCGGAGTACGAGCAGTACTTC | - | TRBJ2-7 | - | TRBV19
CASSYTTSGGYNEQFF | TGTGCCAGCAGTTACACCACTAGCGGGGGTTACAATGAGCAGTTCTTC | - | TRBJ2-1 | TRBD2 | TRBV6-5
CASSPRTSGGINAYNEQFF | TGTGCCAGCAGCCCGAGGACTAGCGGGGGAATTAACGCCTACAATGAGCAGTTCTTC | once | TRBJ2-1 | TRBD2 | TRBV11-3
CASSYATSNEQFF | TGTGCCAGCAGTTACGCGACTAGCAATGAGCAGTTCTTC | few | TRBJ2-1 | - | TRBV6-5
CASSQVGGYYEQYF | TGTGCCAGCAGCCAAGTCGGCGGATATTACGAGCAGTACTTC | - | TRBJ2-7 | - | TRBV4-2
CASSVGGSRYYNEQFF | TGTGCCAGCAGCGTAGGCGGATCGAGGTACTACAATGAGCAGTTCTTC | - | TRBJ2-1 | - | TRBV9
CASSYWLGTDYGYTF | TGTGCCAGCAGTTACTGGCTAGGGACAGACTATGGCTACACCTTC | - | TRBJ1-2 | TRBD1 | TRBV6-2/TRBV6-3
CASSLGFDGRGGPSEQFF | TGTGCCAGCAGCTTAGGTTTTGATGGGCGGGGGGGCCCGAGCGAGCAGTTCTTC | - | TRBJ2-1 | TRBD2 | TRBV7-3
CASSPRGSFYEQYF | TGTGCCAGTAGTCCCAGGGGGTCATTCTACGAGCAGTACTTC | - | TRBJ2-7 | TRBD1 | TRBV19
CSASPAGTSGMALWEQFF | TGCAGTGCTAGTCCCGCCGGGACTAGCGGGATGGCCCTTTGGGAGCAGTTCTTC | - | TRBJ2-1 | TRBD2 | TRBV20-1
CASATSGGANTEAFF | TGCGCCAGCGCAACCTCAGGGGGCGCGAACACTGAAGCTTTCTTT | - | TRBJ1-1 | TRBD1 | TRBV5-1
CASSERGTGGNYGYTF | TGTGCCAGCAGTGAACGAGGGACAGGGGGAAACTATGGCTACACCTTC | few | TRBJ1-2 | TRBD1 | TRBV6-4